This T cell receptor beta chain was obtained from a study of blood T cell repertoires in COVID-19. The protocol was immunoSEQ multiplex PCR, while the TCRdb copy is restricted to in-frame clones and leaves out a portion. The table lists 120,000 to 150,000 clones, 85% to 90% of them singletons. V lost 3 bases, J lost 3 bases, and 4 bases stayed unmatched. Germline CDR1 SGHAT, CDR2 FQNNGV. The CDR3 length is 15 residues. The V and J genes are TRBV11-2 and TRBJ2-2, with 7 bases that match TRBD1. Sequencing was done on a sample of peripheral blood. This TCR was recovered from a human donor in a cohort sampled during active COVID-19. In DNA form, the CDR3 reads TGTGCCAGCAGCTTGAACAGGGGAGACACCGGGGAGCTGTTTTTT. Its translation: CASSLNRGDTGELFF.